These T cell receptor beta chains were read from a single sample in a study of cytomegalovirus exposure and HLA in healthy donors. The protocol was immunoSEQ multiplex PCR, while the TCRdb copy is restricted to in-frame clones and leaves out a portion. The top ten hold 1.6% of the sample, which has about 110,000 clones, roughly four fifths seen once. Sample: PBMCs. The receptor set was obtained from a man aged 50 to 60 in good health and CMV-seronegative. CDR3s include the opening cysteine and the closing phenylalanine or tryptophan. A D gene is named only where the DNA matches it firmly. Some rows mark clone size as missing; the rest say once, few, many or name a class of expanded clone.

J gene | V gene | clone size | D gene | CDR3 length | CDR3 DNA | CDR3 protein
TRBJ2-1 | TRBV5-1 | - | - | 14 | TGCGCCAGCAGCTTGACCAGTCGGCGGGATGAGCAGTTCTTC | CASSLTSRRDEQFF
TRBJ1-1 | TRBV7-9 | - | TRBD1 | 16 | TGTGCCAGCAGCGACCGTGACAGGGGCATGAACACTGAAGCTTTCTTT | CASSDRDRGMNTEAFF
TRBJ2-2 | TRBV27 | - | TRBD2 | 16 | TGTGCCACCTCGGGGGGGGGAACCTCGAACACCGGGGAGCTGTTTTTT | CATSGGGTSNTGELFF
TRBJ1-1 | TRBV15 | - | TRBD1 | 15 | TGTGCCACCAGCATCTCACGGACAGGCGTAACTGAAGCTTTCTTT | CATSISRTGVTEAFF
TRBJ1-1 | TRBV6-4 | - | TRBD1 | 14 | TGTGCCAGCAGTGCCTCACCGGGACAGGGGACGGCTTTCTTT | CASSASPGQGTAFF
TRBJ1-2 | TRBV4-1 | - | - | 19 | TGCGCCAGCAGCCAAAATCTTCCTGACCGTTACGGCGGATTATATGGCTACACCTTC | CASSQNLPDRYGGLYGYTF
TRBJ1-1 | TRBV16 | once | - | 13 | TGTGCCAGCAGCCAATTGACGGGCGGGATGGCTTTCTTT | CASSQLTGGMAFF
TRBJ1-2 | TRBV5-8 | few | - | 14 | TGTGCCAGCTCTACCGGGCCTAGCTTCTATGGCTACACCTTC | CASSTGPSFYGYTF
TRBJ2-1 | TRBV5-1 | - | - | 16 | TGCGCCAGCAGACGCTTGGCCGGAGAAACCTACAATGAGCAGTTCTTC | CASRRLAGETYNEQFF
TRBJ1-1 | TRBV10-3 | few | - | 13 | TGTGCCATCAGTGAGTCGGTGGGGGCCGAAGCTTTCTTT | CAISESVGAEAFF
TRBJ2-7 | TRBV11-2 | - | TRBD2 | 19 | TGTGCCAGCAGCTCGGGACTAGCGGGGGGCCAAATCGGGGGCTACGAGCAGTACTTC | CASSSGLAGGQIGGYEQYF
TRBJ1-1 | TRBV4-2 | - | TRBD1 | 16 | TGTGCCAGCAGCCAAGATTTTCGGACAGGGTCGACTGAAGCTTTCTTT | CASSQDFRTGSTEAFF
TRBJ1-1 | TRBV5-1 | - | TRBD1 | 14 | TGCGCCAGCAGCTCAGGACAGGGGACCACTGAAGCTTTCTTT | CASSSGQGTTEAFF
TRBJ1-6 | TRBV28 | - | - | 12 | TGTGCCAGCAGACGGTCTAATTCACCCCTCCACTTT | CASRRSNSPLHF
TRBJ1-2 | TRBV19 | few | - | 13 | TGTGCCAGTACCCCGACACGCAACTATGGCTACACCTTC | CASTPTRNYGYTF
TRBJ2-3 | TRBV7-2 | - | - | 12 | TGTGCCAGCAGCTATCAGGGGGATACGCAGTATTTT | CASSYQGDTQYF
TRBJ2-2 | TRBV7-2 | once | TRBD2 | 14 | TGTGCCAGCACCCGAAGCGGGGACACCGGGGAGCTGTTTTTT | CASTRSGDTGELFF
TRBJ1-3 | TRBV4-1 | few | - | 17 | TGCGCCAGCAGCCAGTCGACAGTAAGAGGCTCTGGAAACACCATATATTTT | CASSQSTVRGSGNTIYF
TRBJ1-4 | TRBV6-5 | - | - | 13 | TGTGCCAGCGGCGGCGACACTAATGAAAAACTGTTTTTT | CASGGDTNEKLFF
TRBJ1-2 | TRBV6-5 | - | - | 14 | TGTGCCAGCAAACTATCCGGGACAAACTATGGCTACACCTTC | CASKLSGTNYGYTF
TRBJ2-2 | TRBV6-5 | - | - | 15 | TGTGCCAGCAGTTACACGGGGTCTGACACCGGGGAGCTGTTTTTT | CASSYTGSDTGELFF
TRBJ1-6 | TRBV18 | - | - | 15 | TGTGCCAGCTCACCTAGGCAGGGTTATAATTCACCCCTCCACTTT | CASSPRQGYNSPLHF
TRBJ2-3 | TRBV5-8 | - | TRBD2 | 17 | TGTGCCAGCAGCTTGGCCTCCGGGGGGTCGGGGACAGATACGCAGTATTTT | CASSLASGGSGTDTQYF
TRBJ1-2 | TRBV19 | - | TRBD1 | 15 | TGTGCCAGTAGTATTCCGGGACAGGGGGTCTATGGCTACACCTTC | CASSIPGQGVYGYTF
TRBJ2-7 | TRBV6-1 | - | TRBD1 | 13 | TGTGCCAGCATTAGGGACAGGGGTCACGAGCAGTACTTC | CASIRDRGHEQYF
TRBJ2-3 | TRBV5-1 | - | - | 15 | TGCGCCAGCATCCCTGGAGACCCTAGCACAGATACGCAGTATTTT | CASIPGDPSTDTQYF
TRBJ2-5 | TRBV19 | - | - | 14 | TGTGCCAGTAGTATAGGACTCCGCCAAGAGACCCAGTACTTC | CASSIGLRQETQYF
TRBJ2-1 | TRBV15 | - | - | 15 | TGTGCCACCAGCAATCGACGGGGGTCCTACAATGAGCAGTTCTTC | CATSNRRGSYNEQFF
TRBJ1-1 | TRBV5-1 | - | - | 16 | TGCGCCAGCAGCACCGGGCTTAACCAGCGGATATATGAAGCTTTCTTT | CASSTGLNQRIYEAFF
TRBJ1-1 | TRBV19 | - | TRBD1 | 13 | TGTGCCAGTAGTATGTGGGGGACAGATGAAGCTTTCTTT | CASSMWGTDEAFF
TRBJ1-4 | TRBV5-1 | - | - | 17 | TGCGCCAGCAGCTTCGGGATAGGGACTTCAACTAATGAAAAACTGTTTTTT | CASSFGIGTSTNEKLFF
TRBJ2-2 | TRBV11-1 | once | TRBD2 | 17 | TGTGCCAGCAGCTTCATTGGACGGGGGGGGAACACCGGGGAGCTGTTTTTT | CASSFIGRGGNTGELFF
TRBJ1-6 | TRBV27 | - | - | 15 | TGTGCCAGCGCCGGAGGGGTTGCAGGTAATTCACCCCTCCACTTT | CASAGGVAGNSPLHF
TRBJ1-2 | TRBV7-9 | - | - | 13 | TGTGCCAGCAGCTTAGTAGCCAACTATGGCTACACCTTC | CASSLVANYGYTF
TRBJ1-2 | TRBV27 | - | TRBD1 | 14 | TGTGCCAGCAGTTCCACAGGGGGTGGGGGTGGCTACACCTTC | CASSSTGGGGGYTF
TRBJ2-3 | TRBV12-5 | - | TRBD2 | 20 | TGTGCTAGTGCTCCCGGGGGGGGAGGCAGGAGTATACTTAGCACAGATACGCAGTATTTT | CASAPGGGGRSILSTDTQYF
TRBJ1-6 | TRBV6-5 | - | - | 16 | TGTGCCAGCAGTTCGGGGTCACACTCCTATAATTCACCCCTCCACTTT | CASSSGSHSYNSPLHF
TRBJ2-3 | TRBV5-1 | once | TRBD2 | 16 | TGCGCCAGCAGCTTGGGTCTAGCGGCAAATACAGATACGCAGTATTTT | CASSLGLAANTDTQYF
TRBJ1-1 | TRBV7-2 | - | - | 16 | TGTGCCAGCAGCAACCGGGACTCTCGCTTGAACACTGAAGCTTTCTTT | CASSNRDSRLNTEAFF
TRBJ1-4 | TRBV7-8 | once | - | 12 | TGTGCCAGCAGCTTAGGGAGGGAAAAACTGTTTTTT | CASSLGREKLFF
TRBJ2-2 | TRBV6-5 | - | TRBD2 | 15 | TGTGCCAGCACCCCGGCGAGCGGGGGGTCCGGGGAGCTGTTTTTT | CASTPASGGSGELFF
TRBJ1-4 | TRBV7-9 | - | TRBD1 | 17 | TGTGCCAGCAGCTTAGAAGGTTTTGGACAGGATGGGGAAAAACTGTTTTTT | CASSLEGFGQDGEKLFF
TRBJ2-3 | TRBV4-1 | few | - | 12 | TGCGCCAGCAGTCCCCCGGGGGATACGCAGTATTTT | CASSPPGDTQYF
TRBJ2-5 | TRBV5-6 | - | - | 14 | TGTGCCAGCAGCTTTAGCCGGTGGGAGGAGACCCAGTACTTC | CASSFSRWEETQYF
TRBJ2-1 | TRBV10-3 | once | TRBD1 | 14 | TGTGCCATCAGTGAGGGGCAGGGGGCGCGGGAGCAGTTCTTC | CAISEGQGAREQFF
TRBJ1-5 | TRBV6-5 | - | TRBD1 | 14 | TGTGCCAGCAGAAAGACAGGGAGGAATCAGCCCCAGCATTTT | CASRKTGRNQPQHF
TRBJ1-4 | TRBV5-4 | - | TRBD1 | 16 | TGTGCCAGCAGCCCCGGGACAGATCGTGTGGGAGAAAAACTGTTTTTT | CASSPGTDRVGEKLFF
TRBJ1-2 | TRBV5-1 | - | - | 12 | TGCGCCAGCAGCTCTGAGATCGGTTCCAAATGCTTC | CASSSEIGSKCF
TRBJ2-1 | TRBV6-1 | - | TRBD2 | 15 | TGTGCCAGCAGTGGACGGACTAGCGGGGTGAATGAGCAGTTCTTC | CASSGRTSGVNEQFF
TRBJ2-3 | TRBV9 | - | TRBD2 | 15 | TGTGCCAGCAGCGTAGGGACTAGCGAGACAGATACGCAGTATTTT | CASSVGTSETDTQYF
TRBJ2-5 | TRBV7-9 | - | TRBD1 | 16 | TGTTCCAGCAGCTGGTTGGGGACAGGGTCGGGGGAGACCCAGTACTTC | CSSSWLGTGSGETQYF
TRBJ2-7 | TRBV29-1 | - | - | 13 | TGCAGCGTAGCTAAAACAGGGAACTACGAGCAGTACTTC | CSVAKTGNYEQYF
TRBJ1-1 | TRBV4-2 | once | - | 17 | TGTGCCAGCAGCCAAGATCCATGGGACACTTCCCTCGATGAAGCTTTCTTT | CASSQDPWDTSLDEAFF
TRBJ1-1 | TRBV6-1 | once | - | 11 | TGTGCCACACTCCGGAGCACTGAAGCTTTCTTT | CATLRSTEAFF
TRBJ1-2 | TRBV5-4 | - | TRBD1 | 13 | TGTGCCAGCAGCTCAGACAGGGGGCAAAGCTACACCTTC | CASSSDRGQSYTF